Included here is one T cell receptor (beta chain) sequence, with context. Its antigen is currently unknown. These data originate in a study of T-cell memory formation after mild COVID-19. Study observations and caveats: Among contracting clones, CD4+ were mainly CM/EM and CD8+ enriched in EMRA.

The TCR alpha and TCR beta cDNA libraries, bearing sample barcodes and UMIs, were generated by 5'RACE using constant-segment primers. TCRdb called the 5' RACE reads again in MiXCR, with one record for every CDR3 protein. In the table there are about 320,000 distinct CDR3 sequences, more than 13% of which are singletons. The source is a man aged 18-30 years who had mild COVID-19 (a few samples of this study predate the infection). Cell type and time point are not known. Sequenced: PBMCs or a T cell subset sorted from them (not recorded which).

This CDR3 reads CASSVYGGGPTDTQYF. The DNA of the CDR3 is TGTGCCAGCAGCGTATACGGCGGGGGCCCCACAGATACGCAGTATTTT. The rearrangement uses TRBV9 and TRBJ2-3, with D possibly TRBD2 on 7 matching bases. V was clipped by 1 base and J by 2 bases, with 14 bases between them. From germline, CDR1 is SGDLS and CDR2 YYNGEE. The CDR3 covers 16 residues.